The 26 T cell receptor beta chains below come from one sample, sequenced in a study of blood T cells in healthy people across ages. A sample-barcoded 5' primer and a J-beta primer mix were used in a second PCR of roughly 7 to 11 cycles. TCRdb re-derived calls from the 5' RACE reads in MiXCR, one entry per CDR3 protein. The top ten clones hold around a fifth of a sample with about a million distinct CDR3 sequences, 51% of them seen once. Input material: blood. These receptors were taken from a woman aged 55-69 years in good health.

The chain carries TRBV9 and TRBJ2-3; D ambiguous. V was pared by 1 base and J by 0 bases, with 9 bases between. The CDR3 covers 15 residues. CDR1 is SGDLS, CDR2 YYNGEE, per germline. CDR3 region: CASSVNGGSTDTQYF. CDR3 nucleotide sequence: TGTGCCAGCAGCGTAAACGGTGGTAGCACAGATACGCAGTATTTT.

This clonotype was seen a handful of times. V and J are TRBV2 and TRBJ2-5, with a tentative D call TRBD2 (6 bases). Gene TRBJ2-7 matches the end of the DNA better, so the J call may be wrong. CDR1 SNHLY and CDR2 FYNNEI come from the germline V gene. The CDR3 is made up of 17 amino acids. The CDR3: CASKDQRGREKRYEQYF. The CDR3 nucleotides read TGTGCCAGCAAAGATCAAAGGGGCCGGGAGAAAAGGTACGAGCAGTACTTC.

The chain combines TRBV29-1 with TRBJ2-1; D is undetermined. The CDR3 runs 13 residues. Germline V lookup: CDR1 SQVTM, CDR2 ANQGSEA. The V and J ends lost 7 bases and 7 bases respectively, with 17 bases between them. The CDR3 protein is CSAGQNGWNEQFF. In DNA, the CDR3 is TGCAGCGCGGGCCAAAACGGCTGGAATGAGCAGTTCTTC.

This chain connects TRBV9 to TRBJ2-3, with 7 nucleotides matching TRBD2. Trimming at V came to 4 bases and at J to 6 bases, leaving 8 bases not matched to a gene. CDR3 size: 14 residues. The germline CDR1 and CDR2 sequences are SGDLS and YYNGEE. CDR3 residues: CASSPLAGDDTQYF. CDR3 bases: TGTGCCAGCAGCCCCCTCGCGGGAGATGATACGCAGTATTTT.

V gene TRBV29-1 combines with J gene TRBJ1-1; TRBD1 might be the D (6 bases). V was trimmed by 7 bases and J by 11 bases, leaving 17 bases between them. Germline CDR1 reads SQVTM; CDR2 reads ANQGSEA. This CDR3 contains 11 residues. The CDR3 nucleotides are TGCAGCGCCTTAGGGGGGCTCGGGGCTTTCTTT. As protein: CSALGGLGAFF.

V is TRBV7-2 and J is TRBJ1-5, with 7 bases identical to TRBD1. V dropped 3 bases and J dropped 3; count of bases not matched to a gene: 2. The CDR3 contains 14 residues. CDR1 and CDR2 (germline): SGHTA, FQGNSA. CDR3 in amino acids: CASSLGQLNQPQHF. CDR3 sequence (DNA): TGTGCCAGCAGCTTGGGACAGCTCAATCAGCCCCAGCATTTT.

DNA of the CDR3: TGTGCCAGCAGCTACCCCGGGACTAGCCCCTCCATGGATACGCAGTATTTT. This codes for CASSYPGTSPSMDTQYF. The chain recombines TRBV5-6 with TRBJ2-3, with 9 bases fitting TRBD2. With V trimmed by 3 bases and J by 6 bases, 14 bases remained unmatched. The CDR3 covers 17 residues. Germline values: CDR1 SGHDT, CDR2 YYEEEE.

This clonotype appeared once. The genes are TRBV20-1 and TRBJ2-1; TRBD2 matches 11 bases. This CDR3 contains 14 residues. V lost 3 bases, J lost 8 bases, and 6 bases stayed unmatched. Germline V gives CDR1 DFQATT, CDR2 SNEGSKA (reference sequence). CDR3 coding DNA: TGCAGTGCTAGTAGCGGGAGGGCCATAGATGAGCAGTTCTTC. It codes for CSASSGRAIDEQFF.

This rearrangement joins TRBV5-5 to TRBJ2-6, with D possibly being TRBD1 (6 bases). V shed 6 bases and J shed 1 base, with 11 bases lying between them. The CDR3 covers 15 residues. CDR1 is SGHKS, CDR2 YYEKEE, per germline (reference sequence). The CDR3 reads CASIPTGSGANVLTF. The CDR3 nucleotides read TGTGCCAGCATCCCAACAGGGTCTGGGGCCAACGTCCTGACTTTC.

The rearrangement uses TRBV4-1 and TRBJ1-6, with D unclear. The CDR3 contains 13 residues. V was pared by 4 bases and J by 12 bases, with 13 bases between. CDR1 and CDR2 (germline): MGHRA, YSYEKL. CDR3 in DNA: TGCGCCAGCAGCCTCCGAGTGGTAGGACCCCTCCACTTT. Protein: CASSLRVVGPLHF.

This clonotype was recorded once. This sequence joins TRBV4-3 and TRBJ2-3; 7 bases line up with TRBD2. Germline lookup yields CDR1 LGHNA and CDR2 YSLEER. V was pared by 1 base and J by 4 bases, with 5 bases of the junction left unmatched. CDR3 size: 15 residues. This CDR3 reads CASSQGGGSPDTQYF. The CDR3 nucleotides are TGCGCCAGCAGCCAAGGGGGCGGGAGTCCAGATACGCAGTATTTT.

This clonotype was observed at least ten times. The chain's CDR3 is CASSYSRVDTQYF. The CDR3 coding sequence is TGTGCCAGCAGTTACTCGAGGGTAGATACGCAGTATTTT. The chain combines TRBV6-5 with TRBJ2-3; D is perhaps TRBD2 (5 bases). The germline V gene encodes CDR1 MNHEY and CDR2 SVGAGI. The CDR3 is 13 residues long. Trimming removed 0 bases from V and 5 bases from J, with 6 bases in between.

The V and J genes are TRBV2 and TRBJ2-5; maybe TRBD2 (5 bases). Germline loops: CDR1 SNHLY, CDR2 FYNNEI. V lost 8 bases and J lost 5, with 21 bases in between. The CDR3 covers 15 residues. This chain's CDR3 is CASLKARESWETQYF. The DNA for the CDR3 is TGTGCCAGCCTCAAGGCTAGGGAGTCGTGGGAGACCCAGTACTTC.

This clonotype was observed many times. The chain links TRBV28 to TRBJ2-7, with 11 positions matching TRBD2. V trimming: 8 bases; J trimming: 2 bases; junction bases outside the gene matches: 2. CDR3 length: 13 residues. Germline loops: CDR1 MDHEN, CDR2 SYDVKM. The CDR3 DNA reads as TGTGCCAGCCGACTAGCGGGGACCTACGAGCAGTACTTC. Translated, it gives CASRLAGTYEQYF.

This clonotype has more than one count but fewer than ten. CDR3 DNA: TGCGCCAGCAGCCCACCTGGGCAAAAACTGTTTTTT. The encoded protein is CASSPPGQKLFF. The chain carries TRBV4-3 and TRBJ1-4; D is unresolved. The CDR3 has 12 amino acids. V lost 4 bases to trimming and J lost 9 bases, with 9 bases between them. Germline V lookup: CDR1 LGHNA, CDR2 YSLEER.

This clonotype was seen many times. This chain joins TRBV10-2 and TRBJ1-5; maybe TRBD1 (5 bases). Deletions cut 3 bases from V and 7 bases from J, with 10 bases between. The CDR3 consists of 13 residues. The germline CDR1 and CDR2 sequences are WSHSY and SAAADI. The CDR3 nucleotides read TGCGCCAGCAGTGAAGGGGCCCGGCAGCCCCAGCATTTT. It specifies CASSEGARQPQHF.

The chain joins TRBV6-1 to TRBJ2-3; 11 bases fit TRBD2. Trimming cost V 1 base and J 2 bases; bases outside gene matches: 5. Germline CDR1 is MNHNS and CDR2 is SASEGT. The CDR3 spans 17 residues. DNA of the CDR3: TGTGCCAGCAGTGAAGGGGAACTAGCGGGAGTCACAGATACGCAGTATTTT. Translating gives CASSEGELAGVTDTQYF.

The genes are TRBV6-1 and TRBJ2-1; D is unclear. In germline, CDR1 is MNHNS, CDR2 SASEGT. V was shortened by 7 bases and J by 8 bases, with 15 bases between the two germline ends. CDR3 length: 13 amino acids. This chain's CDR3 is CASTLRKWDEQFF. For the CDR3, the DNA is TGTGCCAGCACCCTACGTAAGTGGGATGAGCAGTTCTTC.

The chain links TRBV5-1 to TRBJ2-1; 9 nucleotides match TRBD2. This CDR3 is built from 16 residues. The germline V gene encodes CDR1 SGHRS and CDR2 YFSETQ. With 4 bases clipped from V and 4 bases from J, the junction kept 9 bases outside the gene matches. In DNA, the CDR3 is TGCGCCAGCAGCCTTAGCGGGAGCAGGGATTACAATGAGCAGTTCTTC. Protein product: CASSLSGSRDYNEQFF.

This clonotype has only a few counts. It may be a read error: a sequence one base away is much more abundant. Here the CDR3 DNA reads TGTGCCAGCAGCTTAGAAGCGGGAGGGCCTTGGGGGTACGAGCGGTACTTC. It codes for CASSLEAGGPWGYERYF. The chain employs TRBV7-2 and TRBJ2-7; 10 bases align to TRBD2. The CDR3 is 17 amino acids. CDR1 is SGHTA and CDR2 is FQGNSA in the germline V gene.

The sample holds a few counts of this clonotype. This chain joins TRBV27 and TRBJ1-4; D unclear. With 7 bases removed from V and 7 bases from J, the gap between germline ends came to 16 bases. The CDR3 contains 14 residues. CDR1 MNHEY and CDR2 SMNVEV come from the germline V gene (reference sequence). CDR3 loop: CASTARGGFEKLFF. DNA for the CDR3: TGTGCCAGCACCGCCCGGGGAGGGTTTGAAAAACTGTTTTTT. The complete variable domain, with remaining parts taken from reference TRBV27 and TRBJ1-4, reads EAQVTQNPRYLITVTGKKLTVTCSQNMNHEYMSWYRQDPGLGLRQIYYSMNVEVTDKGDVPEGYKVSRKEKRNFPLILESPSPNQTSLYFCASTARGGFEKLFFGSGTQLSVL.

This clonotype has only one observation. The chain carries TRBV12-3 or TRBV12-4 and TRBJ2-3; D might be TRBD1 (5 bases). V lost 6 bases to trimming and J lost 3 bases, with 13 bases between them. This CDR3 has 14 residues. The CDR3 spells CASRSRGKTDTQYF. The CDR3 bases are TGTGCCAGCAGATCAAGGGGCAAAACAGATACGCAGTATTTT.

V usage is TRBV3-1 and J usage is TRBJ1-3, with D maybe TRBD1 (6 bases). The CDR3 sequence is 16 residues long. CDR1 is LGHDT, CDR2 YNNKEL, per germline (reference sequence). The V gene lost 2 bases and the J gene lost 0 bases, with 11 bases spanning the gap. The CDR3 DNA sequence: TGTGCCAGCAGCCAAAGGGGGACATACTCTGGAAACACCATATATTTT. Amino acid sequence: CASSQRGTYSGNTIYF.

V is TRBV11-2 and J is TRBJ2-2; perhaps D is TRBD1 or TRBD2 (5 bases each). Between the trimmed V and J ends, which lost 4 bases and 13 bases, there was a span of 13 bases. Germline V gene lookup returns CDR1 SGHAT and CDR2 FQNNGV. This CDR3 has 12 amino acids. The CDR3 loop is CASSYGATGLFF. CDR3 bases: TGTGCCAGCAGCTACGGGGCGACGGGGCTGTTTTTT.

V is TRBV5-6 and J is TRBJ2-5; TRBD2 might be the D (5 bases). Matching the DNA end better, TRBJ2-7 makes the J call doubtful. This CDR3 has 13 amino acids. Germline V gene lookup returns CDR1 SGHDT and CDR2 YYEEEE. The CDR3 DNA follows: TGTGCCAGCAGCTCCGGGATTACCTACGAGCAGTACTTC. This sequence encodes CASSSGITYEQYF.

The chain combines TRBV2 with TRBJ2-4; TRBD1 aligns across 9 bases. The J call may be wrong; the DNA end is better matched by TRBJ2-7. CDR1 and CDR2 (germline): SNHLY, FYNNEI. The CDR3 spans 14 residues. Here the CDR3 DNA reads TGTGCCAGCAGTGAGGACAGGGGTTCCTACGAGCAGTACTTC. Translating it yields CASSEDRGSYEQYF.